One and the same sample provided the 5 T cell receptor beta chains below, sequenced in a study of T cell responses to AZD1222 COVID-19 vaccine. Here immunoSEQ multiplex PCR was the method, and the copy in TCRdb shows in-frame clones only, minus some. The sample lists roughly 250,000 clones; 80% to 95% were seen once. Here the sequenced sample was peripheral blood, taken on day 0 of AZD1222 vaccination. The receptors stem from an adult in good health.

The chain recombines TRBV28 with TRBJ2-5, with D maybe TRBD1 (6 bases). The ends were cut back, 6 bases at V and 5 bases at J, with 16 bases in the middle. The germline gives CDR1 MDHEN, CDR2 SYDVKM. This CDR3 has 14 amino acids. This chain's CDR3 is CASSLRGGWETQYF. In DNA form, the CDR3 reads TGTGCCAGCAGCCTCCGAGGGGGTTGGGAGACCCAGTACTTC.

This clone was detected only a few times. The chain is built from TRBV9 and TRBJ2-3; TRBD2 is a possible D gene (5 bases). CDR3 size: 15 residues. The V gene's germline CDR1 is SGDLS and CDR2 YYNGEE. Between the trimmed V and J ends, which lost 0 bases and 5 bases, there was a span of 13 bases. CDR3 region: CASSVGGGPLDTQYF. The CDR3 region has the DNA TGTGCCAGCAGCGTAGGTGGCGGGCCTTTAGATACGCAGTATTTT.

The table lists this clone with a count of one. V is TRBV18 and J is TRBJ1-5; the D is unclear. Trimming removed 11 bases at V and 0 bases at J, with 11 bases between. Per the germline V gene, CDR1 is KGHSH and CDR2 is LQKENI. CDR3 size: 13 residues. The CDR3 is CASASNSNQPQHF. The CDR3 DNA follows: TGTGCCTCTGCTTCGAATAGCAATCAGCCCCAGCATTTT.

A remark on this clone: This CDR3 is also generated by other DNA sequences in the sample. The V call is TRBV14, the J call TRBJ1-1; D is unclear. Germline values: CDR1 SGHDN, CDR2 FVKESK. The CDR3 runs to 14 residues. Between the trimmed V and J ends, which lost 3 bases and 5 bases, there was a span of 13 bases. DNA for the CDR3: TGTGCCAGCAGCCAGACACCTGGTAGGACTGAAGCTTTCTTT. Protein product: CASSQTPGRTEAFF.

The chain is built from TRBV30 and TRBJ1-1; tentatively, D is TRBD1 (5 bases). V was pared by 0 bases and J by 0 bases, with 11 bases between. The length of the CDR3 is 15 residues. The germline V gene encodes CDR1 GTSNPN and CDR2 SVGIG (reference sequence). The chain's CDR3 is CAWSVRAGMNTEAFF. The CDR3 nucleotides read TGTGCCTGGAGTGTAAGGGCAGGGATGAACACTGAAGCTTTCTTT.